These 5 T cell receptor beta chains share one sample of origin, sequenced in a study of CD8 T cells in Susac syndrome. Random hexamers served to reverse transcribe roughly 0.5 to 1 ug RNA. TCRdb re-called the immunoSEQ multiplex PCR reads through MiXCR, storing one row per CDR3 protein. The sample lists roughly 150,000 distinct CDR3 sequences, about 90% occurring once. Material: CD4+ T cells from PBMCs. The receptors here all came from a human donor in good health.

This sequence joins TRBV5-1 and TRBJ2-5; TRBD2 matches at 10 bases. Germline loops: CDR1 SGHRS, CDR2 YFSETQ. The CDR3 length is 14 residues. The V and J ends lost 1 base and 4 bases, in that order; junction bases with no gene match: 1. CDR3 DNA sequence: TGCGCCAGCAGCTTGCCTAGCGGGGGAGAGACCCAGTACTTC. It translates to CASSLPSGGETQYF.

The chain combines TRBV20-1 with TRBJ1-1; possible D gene TRBD1, 5 bases. Trimming took 5 bases from V and 3 from J, leaving 10 bases between them. The CDR3 sequence is 12 residues long. The germline V gene encodes CDR1 DFQATT and CDR2 SNEGSKA (reference sequence). The CDR3 DNA reads as TGCAGTGCTTGGGGGTGGGACACTGAAGCTTTCTTT. Residues: CSAWGWDTEAFF.

The J gene is TRBJ2-6, the V gene TRBV29-1; D gene unclear. CDR1 and CDR2 from the germline V gene are SQVTM and ANQGSEA. Deletions cut 5 bases from V and 1 base from J, with 9 bases between. The CDR3 runs to 14 residues. The CDR3 loop reads CSVQYPSGANVLTF. The CDR3 region has the DNA TGCAGCGTTCAGTACCCGTCTGGGGCCAACGTCCTGACTTTC.

This chain joins TRBV28 and TRBJ2-6; 11 positions match TRBD1. This CDR3 has 18 amino acids. The V gene's germline CDR1 is MDHEN and CDR2 SYDVKM. The V and J ends lost 5 bases and 2 bases, in that order; junction bases with no gene match: 8. The CDR3 reads CASSPPGQGGPGANVLTF. The CDR3 DNA follows: TGTGCCAGCAGTCCACCGGGACAGGGGGGCCCTGGGGCCAACGTCCTGACTTTC.

Only one count was recorded for this clonotype. The chain couples TRBV6-5 to TRBJ2-3, with D hard to call. Trimming pared 4 bases from V and 2 bases from J, leaving 10 bases between. The CDR3 has 14 amino acids. Per germline, CDR1 MNHEY and CDR2 SVGAGI. The CDR3 loop reads CASSLQGHTDTQYF. As DNA, the CDR3 is TGTGCCAGCAGTTTACAAGGGCACACAGATACGCAGTATTTT.